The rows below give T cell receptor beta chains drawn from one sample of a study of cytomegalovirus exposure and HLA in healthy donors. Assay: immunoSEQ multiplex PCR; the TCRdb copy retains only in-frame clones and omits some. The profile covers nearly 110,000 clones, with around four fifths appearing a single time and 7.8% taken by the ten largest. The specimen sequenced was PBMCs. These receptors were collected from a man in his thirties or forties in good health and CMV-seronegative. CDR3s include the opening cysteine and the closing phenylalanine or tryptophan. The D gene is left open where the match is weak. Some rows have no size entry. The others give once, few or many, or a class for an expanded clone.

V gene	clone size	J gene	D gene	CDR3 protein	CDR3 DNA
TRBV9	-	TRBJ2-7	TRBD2	CASSPRGSGRLRDEQYF	TGTGCCAGCAGCCCCCGTGGTAGCGGGAGATTAAGGGACGAGCAGTACTTC
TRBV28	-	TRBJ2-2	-	CALFDGGTGELFF	TGTGCCCTGTTCGACGGGGGCACCGGGGAGCTGTTTTTT
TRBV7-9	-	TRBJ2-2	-	CASSFLKSTGELFF	TGTGCCAGCAGCTTTCTAAAGTCGACCGGGGAGCTGTTTTTT
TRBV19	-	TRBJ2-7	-	CASSITGTYEQYF	TGTGCCAGTAGTATAACAGGGACCTACGAGCAGTACTTC
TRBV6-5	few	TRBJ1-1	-	CASSKRQAANTEAFF	TGTGCCAGCAGTAAAAGACAGGCGGCGAACACTGAAGCTTTCTTT
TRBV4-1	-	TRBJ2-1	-	CASSQAYVGANEQFF	TGCGCCAGCAGCCAAGCTTATGTGGGGGCGAATGAGCAGTTCTTC
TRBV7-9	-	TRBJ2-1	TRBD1	CASSSTGVKFF	TGTGCCAGCAGCTCGACAGGGGTCAAGTTCTTC
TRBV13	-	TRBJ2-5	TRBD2	CASSSGLAEETQYF	TGTGCCAGCAGCTCGGGACTAGCGGAAGAGACCCAGTACTTC
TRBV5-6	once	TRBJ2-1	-	CASSLGVVTLTYNEQFF	TGTGCCAGCAGCTTGGGTGTCGTGACATTAACCTACAATGAGCAGTTCTTC
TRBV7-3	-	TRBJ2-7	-	CASSLSAGNNYEQYF	TGTGCCAGCAGCTTATCGGCGGGAAATAACTACGAGCAGTACTTC
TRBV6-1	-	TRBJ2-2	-	CASIRTGVGAGELFF	TGTGCCAGCATCAGAACGGGTGTCGGGGCCGGGGAGCTGTTTTTT
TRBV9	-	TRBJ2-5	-	CASSVAPGGQETQYF	TGTGCCAGCAGCGTAGCTCCCGGGGGTCAAGAGACCCAGTACTTC
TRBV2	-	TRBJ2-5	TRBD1	CASRLTGGAETQYF	TGTGCCAGCAGGCTCACAGGGGGCGCAGAGACCCAGTACTTC
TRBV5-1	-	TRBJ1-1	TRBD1	CASSTGQGAEAFF	TGCGCCAGCAGCACAGGACAGGGGGCTGAAGCTTTCTTT
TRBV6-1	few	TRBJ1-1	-	CASSEDTTEAFF	TGTGCCAGCAGCGAAGACACCACTGAAGCTTTCTTT
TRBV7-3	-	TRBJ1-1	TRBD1	CASSARRGGEAFF	TGTGCCAGCAGCGCACGAAGAGGGGGCGAAGCTTTCTTT
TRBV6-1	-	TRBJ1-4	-	CASSGGLGTNEKLFF	TGTGCCAGCAGTGGGGGACTGGGAACTAATGAAAAACTGTTTTTT
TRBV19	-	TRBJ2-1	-	CASSTPGLNNEQFF	TGTGCCAGTAGTACCCCAGGCCTAAACAATGAGCAGTTCTTC
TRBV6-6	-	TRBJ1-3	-	CASSYRAGAGNTIYF	TGTGCCAGCAGTTACCGCGCAGGGGCTGGAAACACCATATATTTT
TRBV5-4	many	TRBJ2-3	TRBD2	CASSLGVTSGVGDTQYF	TGTGCCAGCAGCTTGGGTGTGACTAGCGGGGTGGGTGATACGCAGTATTTT
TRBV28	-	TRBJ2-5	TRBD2	CASSLGGSGSQETQYF	TGTGCCAGCAGTTTAGGAGGTAGCGGGAGCCAAGAGACCCAGTACTTC
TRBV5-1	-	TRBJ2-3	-	CASSRRRLGGTDTQYF	TGCGCCAGCAGCAGGAGGCGACTAGGAGGAACAGATACGCAGTATTTT
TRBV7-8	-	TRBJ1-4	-	CASTLRGANEKLFF	TGTGCCAGCACGTTACGGGGGGCCAATGAAAAACTGTTTTTT
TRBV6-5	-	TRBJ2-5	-	CASSVVPSETQYF	TGTGCCAGCAGCGTCGTCCCCTCGGAGACCCAGTACTTC
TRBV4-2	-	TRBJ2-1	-	CASSQESSYNEQFF	TGTGCCAGCAGCCAAGAGTCATCCTACAATGAGCAGTTCTTC
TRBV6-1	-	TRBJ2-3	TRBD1	CASSVTGTQYF	TGTGCCAGCAGTGTGACAGGGACGCAGTATTTT